This is a list of T cell receptor beta chains from one sample in a study of response to subunit inactivated influenza vaccine. TCRdb ran MiXCR on the RT-PCR reads and lists one entry per CDR3 protein. This table holds around 540,000 distinct CDR3 sequences, 12% found once. Sequenced here: PBMCs from blood, sampled on the day of vaccination. The receptors were gathered from a man aged 45-65 years who received an inactivated influenza vaccine. Each CDR3 is given with its conserved first and last residue.

J,V,CDR3
TRBJ2-3,TRBV7-2,CASSLLAGGQHTQYF
TRBJ2-1,TRBV12-3/TRBV12-4,CASSYRTRYNEQFF
TRBJ1-2,TRBV5-6,CASSYGQSYPGYTF
TRBJ2-7,TRBV18,CASSSGQAQYEQYF
TRBJ2-7,TRBV10-3,CAISEVASHNVYF
TRBJ2-3,TRBV28,CASSSFFMSSTDTQYF
TRBJ2-2,TRBV11-2,CASSLRGGRAPNTGELFF
TRBJ2-7,TRBV20-1,CSAKTSGGLYEQYF
TRBJ2-2,TRBV7-3,CASSGQGAGGELFF
TRBJ2-1,TRBV2,CASSETGLAGRDEQFF
TRBJ2-3,TRBV27,CASSLIAALSTDTQYF
TRBJ2-2,TRBV12-3/TRBV12-4,CASSLDREVRTGELFF
TRBJ2-4,TRBV5-1,CASSLGGTENIQYF
TRBJ2-5,TRBV7-2,CASSLGGFWPIQETQYF
TRBJ2-7,TRBV28,CASRTSPNYEQYF
TRBJ2-3,TRBV24-1,CATSDFRREDTQYF
TRBJ2-5,TRBV10-3,CAISVAEMETQYF
TRBJ2-4,TRBV28,CASTQGLGAKNIQYF
TRBJ1-1,TRBV12-3/TRBV12-4,CASRGQVEAFF
TRBJ2-2,TRBV11-1,CASRGTDNTGELFF
TRBJ1-6,TRBV7-8,CASSATRDSPLHF
TRBJ2-7,TRBV27,CASSLSRVRWEQYF
TRBJ2-5,TRBV7-2,CASSTTSGAETQYF
TRBJ2-2,TRBV20-1,CCARDLGESYATGELFF
TRBJ2-7,TRBV15,CATSRDFTYEQYF
TRBJ2-1,TRBV5-1,CASSLGPGGTYNEQFF
TRBJ2-7,TRBV5-6,CASSAGGEQYF
TRBJ2-1,TRBV28,CALRAGVGNEQFF
TRBJ1-6,TRBV6-5,CASSYGNGNSPLHF
TRBJ1-1,TRBV2,CASSGGGNTEAFF
TRBJ2-1,TRBV21-1,CASRVKVRVLRSRYNEQFF
TRBJ2-2,TRBV3-1,CASRARGGARNTGELFF
TRBJ2-2,TRBV20-1,CCARDSKRGAANTGELFF
TRBJ1-6,TRBV10-2,CASSESHSPLHF
TRBJ2-1,TRBV12-3/TRBV12-4,CASSFAPPYEQFF
TRBJ1-1,TRBV6-1,CASSEKGQGVTEAFF
TRBJ2-3,TRBV5-1,CASSRTSGRGADTQYF
TRBJ2-7,TRBV6-6,CASSSRPRFQSETKSSYEQYF
TRBJ2-5,TRBV9,CASSEGGGKTQYF
TRBJ2-5,TRBV21-1,CASSKGQKEETQYF
TRBJ2-5,TRBV18,CASSTGTTGETQYF
TRBJ1-2,TRBV28,CASSWGQNYGYTF
TRBJ1-6,TRBV20-1,CSAKTQGTYNSPLHF
TRBJ2-1,TRBV29-1,CSAYLQGNNEQFF
TRBJ1-6,TRBV12-3/TRBV12-4,CASSLGGGGAPLHF
TRBJ2-5,TRBV18,CASSPAGPETQYF
TRBJ2-7,TRBV10-3,CAISGTSSYEQYF
TRBJ2-3,TRBV5-1,CASSLGPIGDTQYF
TRBJ2-3,TRBV14,CASSQGSSTDTQYF
TRBJ2-3,TRBV3-1,CASSPTSGADTQYF
TRBJ2-1,TRBV12-3/TRBV12-4,CATQVAGGYNEQFF
TRBJ1-5,TRBV20-1,CSASLGGEGNQPQHF
TRBJ2-1,TRBV7-9,CASSFGQLRNNEQFF